These 20 T cell receptor beta chains were all obtained from the same sample, sequenced in a study of blood T cell repertoires in COVID-19. The protocol was immunoSEQ multiplex PCR, while the TCRdb copy is restricted to in-frame clones and leaves out a portion. Of approximately 210,000 clones in the sample, roughly 79% were seen once. Sequencing was carried out using PBMCs or T cells enriched from blood (not recorded which). Receptor source: a woman aged 45-65 years with acute COVID-19.

The chain links TRBV19 to TRBJ2-2; 8 bases match TRBD2. The V gene end was trimmed by 7 bases and the J gene end by 2 bases; junction bases not matched to a gene: 15. The CDR3 loop spans 18 amino acids. Germline CDR1 LNHDA, CDR2 SQIVND (reference sequence). The CDR3 protein is CASNRRASGGGNTGELFF. The CDR3 DNA reads as TGTGCCAGTAACCGGCGGGCGAGCGGGGGCGGTAACACCGGGGAGCTGTTTTTT.

The DNA of the CDR3 is TGTGCCAGCAGTCTAGGACTTAGCACAGATACGCAGTATTTT. Its translation is CASSLGLSTDTQYF. This chain joins TRBV6-5 and TRBJ2-3; possible D gene TRBD2, 5 bases. Germline loops: CDR1 MNHEY, CDR2 SVGAGI. The V and J ends lost 5 bases and 0 bases respectively, with 9 bases between them. The CDR3 has 14 amino acids.

The chain recombines TRBV11-3 with TRBJ2-3, with D possibly TRBD1 on 6 matching bases. The germline gives CDR1 SGHNT, CDR2 YENEEA. The CDR3 sequence is 15 residues long. Trimming stripped 4 bases from V and 3 bases from J, with 14 bases between. CDR3 nucleotide sequence: TGTGCCAGCAGCTCCGAAGCCCAGGGGACAGATACGCAGTATTTT. Protein product: CASSSEAQGTDTQYF.

The chain recombines TRBV6-6 with TRBJ2-7, with TRBD1 matching 8 bases. Germline-derived CDR1 and CDR2 are MNHNY and SVGAGI (reference sequence). The V and J ends lost 10 bases and 0 bases, in that order; junction bases with no gene match: 14. This CDR3 comprises 16 residues. In nucleotides, the CDR3 is TGTGCCATCCGGGGCGTTTGGACAGGGTCCTCCTACGAGCAGTACTTC. Its protein is CAIRGVWTGSSYEQYF.

The chain has TRBV20-1 and TRBJ2-3; no clear D. The CDR3 length is 11 residues. CDR1 DFQATT and CDR2 SNEGSKA come from the germline V gene (reference sequence). The V end was cut by 0 bases, the J end by 5 bases, with 3 bases between. CDR3 sequence reads: CSARDRDTQYF. The CDR3 DNA sequence: TGCAGTGCTAGAGATCGAGATACGCAGTATTTT.

The V and J genes are TRBV6-5 and TRBJ1-5; D might be TRBD1 (5 bases). Trimming stripped 7 bases from V and 2 bases from J, with 6 bases between. Looked up from germline, CDR1 is MNHEY and CDR2 is SVGAGI. The CDR3 covers 12 residues. The CDR3 DNA sequence: TGTGCCAGCACGACAGGCAATCAGCCCCAGCATTTT. Translated: CASTTGNQPQHF.

The genes are TRBV27 and TRBJ2-3; a possible D gene is TRBD2 (6 bases). The ends were cut back, 4 bases at V and 1 base at J, with 12 bases in the middle. The CDR3 has 15 amino acids. The germline V gene encodes CDR1 MNHEY and CDR2 SMNVEV (reference sequence). In DNA, the CDR3 is TGTGCCAGCAGTTCGGGACTCAGGGGCACAGATACGCAGTATTTT. Translated: CASSSGLRGTDTQYF.

The chain employs TRBV11-2 and TRBJ2-2; 9 nucleotides match TRBD2. Trimming cost V 8 bases and J 5 bases; bases outside gene matches: 21. The CDR3 totals 19 residues. The germline V gene has CDR1 SGHAT and CDR2 FQNNGV. The CDR3 coding sequence is TGTGCCAGCTCCCTAGGGGAGAGGCGGGAGGGCCGTTTAACCGGGGAGCTGTTTTTT. This gives the protein CASSLGERREGRLTGELFF.

The gene calls are TRBV10-3 and TRBJ2-7; 7 nucleotides agree with TRBD1. The CDR3 loop spans 14 amino acids. Per germline, CDR1 ENHRY and CDR2 SYGVKD. The V and J ends lost 3 bases and 1 base, in that order; junction bases with no gene match: 3. The CDR3 protein is CAISDRGQSYEQYF. As DNA, the CDR3 is TGTGCCATCAGTGACCGGGGACAGTCCTACGAGCAGTACTTC.

In this sample, this clone turned up once. The V call is TRBV19, the J call TRBJ1-1, with 7 bases identical to TRBD1. The germline CDR1 and CDR2 sequences are LNHDA and SQIVND (reference sequence). The CDR3 extends over 15 amino acids. V gave up 4 bases and J gave up 4 bases; unmatched junction bases: 9. In DNA, the CDR3 is TGTGCCAGTAGTAGAAGCCTGGGACAGCTCACTGAAGCTTTCTTT. The encoded protein is CASSRSLGQLTEAFF.

This clone was detected a few times. The chain combines TRBV19 with TRBJ2-7, with D perhaps TRBD1 (5 bases). The CDR3 is 13 residues long. CDR1 and CDR2 from the germline V gene are LNHDA and SQIVND (reference sequence). V dropped 10 bases and J dropped 3 bases, with 16 bases sitting between them. CDR3 protein: CATSQRTYYEQYF. The CDR3 DNA reads TGTGCCACCTCCCAAAGGACATACTACGAGCAGTACTTC.

V is TRBV10-1 and J is TRBJ2-3; 12 nucleotides line up with TRBD2. Unmatched junction bases numbered 8, after V lost 1 base and J lost 6 bases. CDR3 length: 17 residues. The germline V gene has CDR1 WNHNN and CDR2 SYGVQD (reference sequence). CDR3 residues: CASSELTSGGQGDTQYF. The DNA of the CDR3 is TGCGCCAGCAGTGAGTTAACTAGCGGGGGGCAGGGGGATACGCAGTATTTT.

The chain has TRBV7-8 and TRBJ2-7, with 9 bases matching TRBD1. Trimming took 5 bases from V and 3 from J; bases not matched to a gene: 8. The CDR3 loop spans 15 amino acids. Germline CDR1 reads SGHVS; CDR2 reads FQNEAQ. CDR3 residues: CASSLRGQGRYEQYF. CDR3 sequence (DNA): TGTGCCAGCAGCCTTAGGGGACAGGGTCGCTACGAGCAGTACTTC.

This clone was observed a few times. The chain couples TRBV19 to TRBJ2-7; D is perhaps TRBD1 (6 bases). This CDR3 spans 14 amino acids. CDR1 and CDR2 (germline): LNHDA, SQIVND (reference sequence). Trimming removed 6 bases from V and 4 bases from J, with 16 bases in between. CDR3 protein: CASSPASDRYEQYF. CDR3 nucleotide sequence: TGTGCCAGTAGCCCGGCCTCCGACAGGTACGAGCAGTACTTC.

The chain combines TRBV5-1 with TRBJ2-1; TRBD1 might be the D (5 bases). The germline CDR1 and CDR2 sequences are SGHRS and YFSETQ. Trimming removed 0 bases at V and 7 bases at J, with 14 bases between. This CDR3 is 15 amino acids long. The CDR3, as DNA: TGCGCCAGCAGCTTGGCCCCCCCCAGGGCTAATGAGCAGTTCTTC. This gives the protein CASSLAPPRANEQFF.

V gene TRBV5-5 combines with J gene TRBJ2-1, with D tentatively TRBD1 (6 bases). The CDR3 has 16 amino acids. Per germline, CDR1 SGHKS and CDR2 YYEKEE (reference sequence). Deletions cut 0 bases from V and 0 bases from J, with 10 bases between. The CDR3 DNA sequence: TGTGCCAGCAGCTTGGTGCTACAGGGCTCCTACAATGAGCAGTTCTTC. It encodes CASSLVLQGSYNEQFF. Full variable domain (rest looked up from reference TRBV5-5 and TRBJ2-1): DAGVTQSPTHLIKTRGQQVTLRCSPISGHKSVSWYQQVLGQGPQFIFQYYEKEERGRGNFPDRFSARQFPNYSSELNVNALLLGDSALYLCASSLVLQGSYNEQFFGPGTRLTVL.

This clone was observed a few times. This chain connects TRBV4-3 to TRBJ2-6; 9 nucleotides align to TRBD1. This CDR3 contains 19 residues. CDR1 and CDR2 (germline): LGHNA, YSLEER. V lost 0 bases and J lost 2; bases outside the gene matches: 8. The DNA for the CDR3 is TGCGCCAGCAGCCAAGATTGGACAGGGGTGGTGGCTGGGGCCAACGTCCTGACTTTC. Residues: CASSQDWTGVVAGANVLTF.

CDR3 DNA: TGTGCCAGCAGCCAAGATCCACGGTGGGGCTACACCTTC. It encodes CASSQDPRWGYTF. The chain recombines TRBV3-1 (or the pseudogene TRBV3-2) with TRBJ1-2; no clear D. The V end lost 0 bases, the J end lost 8 bases, and 10 bases lay between the germline ends. This CDR3 is built from 13 residues. The V gene's germline CDR1 is LGHDT and CDR2 YNNKEL (reference sequence).

V usage is TRBV7-8 and J usage is TRBJ1-2; 9 nucleotides line up with TRBD1. The V and J ends lost 1 base and 4 bases, in that order; junction bases with no gene match: 4. The V gene's germline CDR1 is SGHVS and CDR2 FQNEAQ. The CDR3 covers 15 residues. The CDR3 DNA follows: TGTGCCAGCAGCTTAGTACAGGGGGCCTCCTATGGCTACACCTTC. Its protein is CASSLVQGASYGYTF.

This clone has only a few counts. V gene TRBV28 combines with J gene TRBJ1-2, with 8 nucleotides matching TRBD1. Germline V gene lookup returns CDR1 MDHEN and CDR2 SYDVKM. The CDR3 contains 14 residues. The V and J ends lost 5 bases and 5 bases, in that order; junction bases with no gene match: 7. The CDR3 DNA is TGTGCCAGCAGTCCTGACAGGGGAGCGTATGGCTACACCTTC. It is translated as CASSPDRGAYGYTF.